These 16 T cell receptor beta chains share one sample of origin, sequenced in a study of cytomegalovirus exposure and HLA in healthy donors. The assay was immunoSEQ multiplex PCR, and TCRdb's table has in-frame clones only and misses some. The sample contains roughly 250,000 clones, around 86% of which appear only once. Sequenced: PBMCs. Receptor source: a woman aged 30 to 39 in good health and CMV-seropositive.

This sequence joins TRBV5-1 and TRBJ2-2; tentative D call: TRBD1 (7 bases). Germline values: CDR1 SGHRS, CDR2 YFSETQ. Deletions cut 0 bases from V and 3 bases from J, with 15 bases between. This CDR3 has 17 amino acids. CDR3 region: CASSLAVEGAYTGELFF. CDR3 nucleotide sequence: TGCGCCAGCAGCTTGGCCGTGGAGGGGGCTTACACCGGGGAGCTGTTTTTT.

The rearrangement uses TRBV9 and TRBJ2-3, with 10 bases lining up with TRBD2. The CDR3 loop spans 18 amino acids. Germline V gene lookup returns CDR1 SGDLS and CDR2 YYNGEE. The V gene end was trimmed by 0 bases and the J gene end by 3 bases; junction bases not matched to a gene: 10. CDR3 region: CASSVAVLAGVSTDTQYF. The CDR3 nucleotides read TGTGCCAGCAGCGTAGCGGTTCTAGCGGGAGTGAGTACAGATACGCAGTATTTT.

This clone occurred a few times. J is TRBJ1-4 and V is TRBV6-1, with 10 bases matching TRBD1. The germline CDR1 and CDR2 sequences are MNHNS and SASEGT. The CDR3 is 13 residues long. The V gene end was trimmed by 10 bases and the J gene end by 8 bases; junction bases not matched to a gene: 7. The CDR3 nucleotides read TGTGCCACCTCCCGGGACAGGGGCGAAAAACTGTTTTTT. Residues: CATSRDRGEKLFF.

The chain carries TRBV5-1 and TRBJ2-5; a weak D match, TRBD2 (5 bases). The CDR3 is 16 amino acids. Germline V gene data show CDR1 as SGHRS and CDR2 as YFSETQ. Trimming removed 3 bases at V and 4 bases at J, with 19 bases between. The chain's CDR3 is CASSWVAGIPGETQYF. The CDR3 region has the DNA TGCGCCAGCAGCTGGGTGGCCGGGATCCCGGGAGAGACCCAGTACTTC.

This clone showed up just a few times. V and J are TRBV5-1 and TRBJ2-5; D ambiguous. The V end lost 0 bases, the J end lost 0 bases, and 9 bases lay between the germline ends. Germline loops: CDR1 SGHRS, CDR2 YFSETQ. This CDR3 spans 15 amino acids. The CDR3 spells CASSLGQTNQETQYF. CDR3 nucleotide sequence: TGCGCCAGCAGCTTGGGGCAGACAAACCAAGAGACCCAGTACTTC.

This rearrangement joins TRBV6-5 to TRBJ2-1; the match to TRBD2 covers 9 bases. CDR3 length: 13 residues. Germline V gene sequence: CDR1 MNHEY, CDR2 SVGAGI. The junction had 9 bases not matched to a gene; V was cut back by 8 bases and J by 10 bases. The CDR3 spells CASGLAGRYEQFF. CDR3 in DNA: TGTGCCAGCGGGCTAGCGGGGAGATACGAGCAGTTCTTC.

This chain joins TRBV6-1 and TRBJ2-1; 9 positions match TRBD2. The CDR3 runs 15 residues. V lost 9 bases, J lost 2 bases, and 8 bases stayed unmatched. In germline, CDR1 is MNHNS, CDR2 SASEGT. The CDR3 bases are TGTGCCAGTCCAGCGGGAGGACCCACCTACAATGAGCAGTTCTTC. Translated: CASPAGGPTYNEQFF.

This clone has a single count. The chain uses TRBV5-1 and TRBJ2-1; TRBD2 agrees at 8 bases. The CDR3 consists of 13 residues. Germline V gene data show CDR1 as SGHRS and CDR2 as YFSETQ. V shed 1 base and J 15 bases; nucleotides not matched to a gene: 9. This chain's CDR3 is CASSLILGLGSFF. CDR3 DNA: TGCGCCAGCAGCTTGATTCTGGGACTAGGCTCGTTCTTC.

The rearrangement joins TRBV6-1 to TRBJ2-2; possible D gene TRBD2, 5 bases. The CDR3 consists of 15 residues. With 6 bases removed from V and 3 bases from J, the gap between germline ends came to 14 bases. Germline V gene data show CDR1 as MNHNS and CDR2 as SASEGT. Written as DNA, the CDR3 is TGTGCCAGCAGGGGAGCAAGCAGACACACCGGGGAGCTGTTTTTT. Translation gives CASRGASRHTGELFF.

This chain links TRBV5-1 with TRBJ2-7; D possibly corresponds to TRBD2 (7 bases). This CDR3 comprises 15 residues. V dropped 4 bases and J dropped 7 bases, with 21 bases sitting between them. Germline V CDR1 and CDR2: SGHRS, YFSETQ. CDR3 sequence reads: CASSPGSGTQGEQYF. The CDR3 DNA sequence: TGCGCCAGCAGCCCGGGAAGCGGGACCCAGGGGGAGCAGTACTTC.

This chain joins TRBV18 and TRBJ2-7; TRBD1 aligns across 10 bases. CDR1 is KGHSH, CDR2 LQKENI, per germline. The CDR3 is 16 amino acids. V was pared by 3 bases and J by 2 bases, with 7 bases of the junction left unmatched. CDR3 DNA sequence: TGTGCCAGCTCACCCGATTCCGGGACAGGGGCCTACGAGCAGTACTTC. It specifies CASSPDSGTGAYEQYF.

V gene TRBV5-1 combines with J gene TRBJ1-1, with D possibly being TRBD1 (5 bases). CDR3 length: 15 residues. Trimming pared 1 base from V and 5 bases from J, leaving 15 bases between. CDR1 is SGHRS, CDR2 YFSETQ, per germline. The CDR3 sequence: CASSLFQGSYTEAFF. The CDR3 DNA reads as TGCGCCAGCAGCTTGTTCCAGGGCTCTTATACTGAAGCTTTCTTT.

The V and J genes are TRBV4-1 and TRBJ2-1, with 8 positions matching TRBD1. The CDR3 runs 15 residues. J gave up 10 bases and V 8 bases, and 16 bases lay outside the gene matches. Looked up from germline, CDR1 is MGHRA and CDR2 is YSYEKL. The CDR3 DNA reads as TGCGCCAGCCGGAGAATCGACAGGGGCAAGGTAGAGCAGTTCTTC. It translates to CASRRIDRGKVEQFF.

The CDR3 sequence: CASSPLTSGASYEQYF. Here the CDR3 DNA reads TGTGCCAGCTCACCCCTTACTAGCGGAGCTTCCTACGAGCAGTACTTC. The chain combines TRBV18 with TRBJ2-7; 8 nucleotides line up with TRBD2. Trimming removed 3 bases from V and 1 base from J; junction bases left unmatched: 8. The length of the CDR3 is 16 residues. Germline V gene lookup returns CDR1 KGHSH and CDR2 LQKENI.

V gene TRBV19 combines with J gene TRBJ1-1; D not resolved. Germline V gene sequence: CDR1 LNHDA, CDR2 SQIVND (reference sequence). CDR3 length equals 13 residues. V lost 6 bases and J lost 5, with 13 bases in between. Written as DNA, the CDR3 is TGTGCCAGTAGCTGGGAGGGTCGTACTGAAGCTTTCTTT. Translated: CASSWEGRTEAFF. Full variable domain (rest looked up from reference TRBV19 and TRBJ1-1): DGGITQSPKYLFRKEGQNVTLSCEQNLNHDAMYWYRQDPGQGLRLIYYSQIVNDFQKGDIAEGYSVSREKKESFPLTVTSAQKNPTAFYLCASSWEGRTEAFFGQGTRLTVV.

The V and J genes are TRBV28 and TRBJ2-7; D possibly corresponds to TRBD1 (5 bases). With 9 bases removed from V and 4 bases from J, the gap between germline ends came to 13 bases. CDR1 and CDR2 (germline): MDHEN, SYDVKM. The CDR3 runs 12 residues. CDR3 residues: CASHRTPYEQYF. DNA of the CDR3: TGTGCCAGTCATAGGACACCTTACGAGCAGTACTTC.